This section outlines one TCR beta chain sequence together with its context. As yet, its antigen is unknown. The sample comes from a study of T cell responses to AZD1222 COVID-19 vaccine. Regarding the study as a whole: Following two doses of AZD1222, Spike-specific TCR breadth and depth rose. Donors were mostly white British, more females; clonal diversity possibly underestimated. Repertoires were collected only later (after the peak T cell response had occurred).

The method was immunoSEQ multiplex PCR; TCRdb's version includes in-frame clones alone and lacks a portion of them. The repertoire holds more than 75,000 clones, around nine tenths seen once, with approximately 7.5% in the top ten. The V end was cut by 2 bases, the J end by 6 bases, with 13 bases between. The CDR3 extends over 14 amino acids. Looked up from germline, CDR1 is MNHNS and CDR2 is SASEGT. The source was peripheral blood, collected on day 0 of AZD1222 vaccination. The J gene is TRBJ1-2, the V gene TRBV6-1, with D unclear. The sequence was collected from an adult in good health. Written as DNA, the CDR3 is TGTGCCAGCAGTGAATGGCGGGGAGGGCATGGCTACACCTTC. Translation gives CASSEWRGGHGYTF.